Described below is a single TCR beta chain sequence and its context. Its specificity is not known. Germline values: CDR1 SGDLS, CDR2 YYNGEE. The CDR3 totals 15 residues. The trim removed 4 bases at V and 7 bases at J, leaving 10 bases unmatched. Vbeta (60) and Jbeta (13) primers were used in the PCR. TCRdb keeps only in-frame clones here, not all; method: immunoSEQ multiplex PCR. The table lists about 130,000 clones, roughly 82% of them singletons. The data were obtained in a study of cytomegalovirus exposure and HLA in healthy donors. General study findings and limits: A later analysis linked some 18,000 TCR beta sequences to HLA alleles at 0.05 false discovery rate.

The sequence was collected from a man aged 45-65 years in good health and CMV-seronegative. The material sequenced was PBMCs. The gene calls are TRBV9 and TRBJ1-2; the match to TRBD1 covers 10 bases. The CDR3 coding sequence is TGTGCCAGCAGCACCGACCCGGGACAGGGGAGTGGCTACACCTTC. Amino acids: CASSTDPGQGSGYTF. Drawing the rest from reference TRBV9 and TRBJ1-2, the complete variable domain is DSGVTQTPKHLITATGQRVTLRCSPRSGDLSVYWYQQSLDQGLQFLIQYYNGEERAKGNILERFSAQQFPDLHSELNLSSLELGDSALYFCASSTDPGQGSGYTFGSGTRLTVV.